The rows below give T cell receptor beta chains drawn from one sample of a study of blood T cell repertoires in COVID-19. Here immunoSEQ multiplex PCR was the method, and the copy in TCRdb shows in-frame clones only, minus some. Of around 45,000 clones listed, about nine tenths are singletons. The sample consisted of peripheral blood. The receptors were sampled from a human donor in a cohort sampled during active COVID-19. Each CDR3 is given with its conserved first and last residue. D genes are given only for firm matches. Size values are once, few and many counts, or a class for expanded clones, and some rows have none.

d_gene | j_gene | abundance | v_gene | CDR3aa | CDR3nt
- | TRBJ1-5 | - | TRBV15 | CATSETTEADSNQPQHF | TGTGCCACCAGCGAAACTACGGAGGCTGATAGCAATCAGCCCCAGCATTTT
TRBD1 | TRBJ1-6 | - | TRBV9 | CASSPTTGELDSPLHF | TGTGCCAGCAGCCCCACGACAGGGGAGTTGGATTCACCCCTCCACTTT
TRBD2 | TRBJ2-3 | - | TRBV6-4 | CASSDSRGGTDTQYF | TGTGCCAGCAGTGACTCGCGGGGGGGCACAGATACGCAGTATTTT
- | TRBJ1-2 | few | TRBV7-3 | CASSAGSGYTF | TGTGCCAGCAGCGCGGGTAGCGGCTACACCTTC
- | TRBJ1-4 | - | TRBV5-1 | CASSPGRGTNEKLFF | TGCGCCAGCAGCCCGGGGAGGGGAACTAATGAAAAACTGTTTTTT
- | TRBJ2-1 | - | TRBV7-2 | CASSDQSRVTYNEQFF | TGTGCCAGCAGCGATCAGTCCAGGGTAACCTACAATGAGCAGTTCTTC
- | TRBJ1-2 | - | TRBV6-4 | CASSDLGQGYTF | TGTGCCAGCAGTGACCTCGGACAGGGCTACACCTTC
- | TRBJ1-3 | - | TRBV25-1 | CASSEGTWGSGNTIYF | TGTGCCAGCAGTGAAGGGACTTGGGGGTCTGGAAACACCATATATTTT
- | TRBJ1-1 | - | TRBV10-3 | CAISEGDMNTEAFF | TGTGCCATCAGTGAGGGGGACATGAACACTGAAGCTTTCTTT
TRBD1 | TRBJ1-1 | - | TRBV5-1 | CASSPRTGGNTEAFF | TGCGCCAGCAGCCCGAGGACAGGGGGGAACACTGAAGCTTTCTTT
TRBD2 | TRBJ2-2 | - | TRBV27 | CASSLLGMGLTTNTGELFF | TGTGCCAGCAGTTTATTAGGTATGGGACTAACAACGAACACCGGGGAGCTGTTTTTT
- | TRBJ2-7 | few | TRBV5-1 | CASSLGTGKLEQYF | TGCGCCAGCAGCTTGGGTACAGGGAAATTGGAGCAGTACTTC
TRBD1 | TRBJ2-7 | - | TRBV25-1 | CASSGLRDRGYEQYF | TGTGCCAGCAGTGGGCTCCGGGACAGGGGTTACGAGCAGTACTTC
- | TRBJ2-5 | few | TRBV11-2 | CASSLEDWQETQYF | TGTGCCAGCAGCTTAGAGGACTGGCAAGAGACCCAGTACTTC
TRBD1 | TRBJ2-7 | - | TRBV7-9 | CASSLVGAGGYEQYF | TGTGCCAGCAGCTTAGTTGGAGCAGGGGGCTACGAGCAGTACTTC
TRBD1 | TRBJ2-5 | - | TRBV18 | CASSPRSGQGETQYF | TGTGCCAGCTCACCAAGGTCGGGACAGGGGGAGACCCAGTACTTC
- | TRBJ2-2 | - | TRBV6-4 | CASSDGQTTGELFF | TGTGCCAGCAGTGATGGACAGACCACCGGGGAGCTGTTTTTT
TRBD1 | TRBJ2-1 | - | TRBV18 | CASSIDRVSYNEQFF | TGTGCCAGCTCAATTGACAGGGTCTCCTACAATGAGCAGTTCTTC
TRBD1 | TRBJ1-2 | once | TRBV5-6 | CASSPGGAHGYTF | TGTGCCAGCAGCCCAGGGGGCGCCCATGGCTACACCTTC
- | TRBJ1-5 | - | TRBV18 | CASSPESHRLDQPQHF | TGTGCCAGCTCACCAGAGTCCCACAGGCTGGATCAGCCCCAGCATTTT
- | TRBJ2-1 | once | TRBV5-1 | CASSLELSPYNEQFF | TGCGCCAGCAGCTTGGAGTTAAGCCCTTACAATGAGCAGTTCTTC
TRBD1 | TRBJ2-7 | - | TRBV27 | CASSLSGQPYEQYF | TGTGCCAGCAGTTTATCGGGACAGCCCTACGAGCAGTACTTC
- | TRBJ1-1 | - | TRBV6-5 | CASSYSGTLNTEAFF | TGTGCCAGCAGTTACTCAGGGACACTCAACACTGAAGCTTTCTTT
TRBD1 | TRBJ2-3 | - | TRBV11-2 | CASSARPGQGTDTQYF | TGTGCCAGCAGCGCCAGACCGGGACAGGGGACAGATACGCAGTATTTT
- | TRBJ1-1 | - | TRBV4-2 | CASSQLSGESTEAFF | TGTGCCAGCAGCCAATTGTCAGGGGAAAGTACTGAAGCTTTCTTT
- | TRBJ2-3 | - | TRBV15 | CATSRGGSGATDTQYF | TGTGCCACCAGCAGAGGGGGTAGCGGAGCCACAGATACGCAGTATTTT
- | TRBJ2-1 | few | TRBV9 | CASSLNEQFF | TGTGCCAGCAGCCTCAATGAGCAGTTCTTC
TRBD2 | TRBJ2-5 | - | TRBV12-3/TRBV12-4 | CASRDSLGGDQYF | TGTGCCAGCAGGGACTCCCTTGGGGGGGACCAGTACTTC
- | TRBJ1-2 | few | TRBV2 | CASSENRAGYTF | TGTGCCAGCAGTGAGAACAGGGCTGGCTACACCTTC
- | TRBJ2-5 | - | TRBV21-1 | CASSLRGGGETQYF | TGTGCCAGCAGCCTCAGGGGAGGGGGAGAGACCCAGTACTTC
TRBD1 | TRBJ1-4 | - | TRBV20-1 | CSAKTGGLFF | TGCAGTGCGAAGACAGGGGGACTGTTTTTT
TRBD2 | TRBJ2-5 | once | TRBV10-3 | CAISDSGGHQETQYF | TGTGCCATCAGTGATAGCGGGGGGCACCAAGAGACCCAGTACTTC
- | TRBJ1-1 | once | TRBV28 | CASSLHRPNTEAFF | TGTGCCAGCAGTCTTCACAGGCCGAACACTGAAGCTTTCTTT
- | TRBJ1-1 | - | TRBV6-5 | CASSSPTGNTEAFF | TGTGCCAGCAGTTCACCGACGGGTAACACTGAAGCTTTCTTT
TRBD2 | TRBJ2-1 | once | TRBV3-1/TRBV3-2 | CASSRTSGGAPEQFF | TGTGCCAGCAGCCGGACTAGCGGGGGGGCCCCTGAGCAGTTCTTC
TRBD2 | TRBJ2-7 | - | TRBV7-8 | CASSVGTSGGYEQYF | TGTGCCAGCAGCGTCGGGACTAGCGGGGGTTACGAGCAGTACTTC
TRBD1 | TRBJ2-7 | - | TRBV7-3 | CASSFSGTGSYEQYF | TGTGCCAGCAGCTTCTCCGGGACAGGGAGCTACGAGCAGTACTTC
TRBD2 | TRBJ2-1 | - | TRBV27 | CASGRGDSNEQFF | TGTGCCAGCGGGCGGGGGGATTCCAATGAGCAGTTCTTC
- | TRBJ1-2 | - | TRBV6-6 | CASLADGGPMRGYTF | TGTGCCAGCCTCGCAGACGGGGGGCCTATGCGGGGCTACACCTTC
TRBD2 | TRBJ2-1 | - | TRBV11-2 | CASSTVAGGPNNEQFF | TGTGCCAGCAGCACAGTGGCGGGGGGGCCGAACAATGAGCAGTTCTTC
- | TRBJ2-1 | - | TRBV19 | CASTPLAAPYNEQFF | TGTGCCAGTACCCCACTAGCTGCCCCCTACAATGAGCAGTTCTTC
- | TRBJ2-2 | - | TRBV24-1 | CATSDSDRGTGELFF | TGTGCCACCAGTGATTCGGACAGAGGGACCGGGGAGCTGTTTTTT
- | TRBJ2-7 | - | TRBV14 | CASSQVDTYYEQYF | TGTGCCAGCAGCCAAGTGGACACCTACTACGAGCAGTACTTC
- | TRBJ1-5 | - | TRBV19 | CASSIPGERQPQHF | TGTGCCAGTAGTATACCAGGGGAGAGGCAGCCCCAGCATTTT
- | TRBJ2-3 | - | TRBV10-2 | CASRVGAATGEDTQYF | TGCGCCAGCAGGGTCGGGGCAGCGACAGGCGAGGATACGCAGTATTTT
TRBD1 | TRBJ1-3 | - | TRBV16 | CASSQFDRGPGNTIYF | TGTGCCAGCAGCCAATTCGACAGGGGGCCAGGAAACACCATATATTTT
- | TRBJ2-3 | - | TRBV7-9 | CASSLTGTDTQYF | TGTGCCAGCAGCCTAACCGGCACAGATACGCAGTATTTT
- | TRBJ1-2 | - | TRBV28 | CASSFLRSNYGYTF | TGTGCCAGCAGTTTCCTGAGAAGCAACTATGGCTACACCTTC
- | TRBJ1-1 | - | TRBV19 | CASSPLTKPLIAVADAFF | TGTGCCAGTAGTCCTCTTACAAAGCCCCTGATAGCGGTCGCCGACGCTTTCTTT
TRBD1 | TRBJ1-1 | - | TRBV14 | CASSQDRGLEAFF | TGTGCCAGCAGCCAAGACAGGGGGCTTGAAGCTTTCTTT